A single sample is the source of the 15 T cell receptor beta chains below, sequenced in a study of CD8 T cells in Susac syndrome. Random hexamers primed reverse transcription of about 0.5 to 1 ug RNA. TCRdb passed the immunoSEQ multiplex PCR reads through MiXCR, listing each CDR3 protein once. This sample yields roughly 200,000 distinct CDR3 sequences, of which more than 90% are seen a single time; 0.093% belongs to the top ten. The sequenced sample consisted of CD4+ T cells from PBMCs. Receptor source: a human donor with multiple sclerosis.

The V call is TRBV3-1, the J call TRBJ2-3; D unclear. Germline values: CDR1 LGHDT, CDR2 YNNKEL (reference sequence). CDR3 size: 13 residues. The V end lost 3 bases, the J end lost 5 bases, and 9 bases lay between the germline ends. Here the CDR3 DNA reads TGTGCCAGCAGCCAGACAATTGGAGATACGCAGTATTTT. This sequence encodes CASSQTIGDTQYF.

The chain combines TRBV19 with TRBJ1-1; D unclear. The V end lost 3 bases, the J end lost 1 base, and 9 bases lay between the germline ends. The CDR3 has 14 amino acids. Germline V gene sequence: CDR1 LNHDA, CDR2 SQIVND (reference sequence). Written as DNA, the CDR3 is TGTGCCAGTAGTATTTTGGCACAGAACACTGAAGCTTTCTTT. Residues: CASSILAQNTEAFF.

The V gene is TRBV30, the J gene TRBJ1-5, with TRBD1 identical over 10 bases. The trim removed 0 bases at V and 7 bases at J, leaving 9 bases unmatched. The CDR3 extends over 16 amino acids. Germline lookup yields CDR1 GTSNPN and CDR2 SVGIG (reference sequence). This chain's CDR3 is CAWSVQAGQGIQPQHF. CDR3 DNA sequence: TGTGCCTGGAGTGTACAAGCGGGACAGGGGATACAGCCCCAGCATTTT.

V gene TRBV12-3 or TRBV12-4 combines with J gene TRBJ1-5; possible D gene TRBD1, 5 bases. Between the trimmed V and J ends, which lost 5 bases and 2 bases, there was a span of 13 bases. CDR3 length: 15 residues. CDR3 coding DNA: TGTGCCAGCAGTCTACAGGCCGCCGGCAATCAGCCCCAGCATTTT. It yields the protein CASSLQAAGNQPQHF.

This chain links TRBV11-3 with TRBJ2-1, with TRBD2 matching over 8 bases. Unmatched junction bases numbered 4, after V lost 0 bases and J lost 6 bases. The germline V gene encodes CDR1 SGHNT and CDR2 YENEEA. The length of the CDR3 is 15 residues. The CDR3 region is CASSLDGGASNEQFF. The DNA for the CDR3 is TGTGCCAGCAGCTTAGACGGGGGGGCTAGCAATGAGCAGTTCTTC.

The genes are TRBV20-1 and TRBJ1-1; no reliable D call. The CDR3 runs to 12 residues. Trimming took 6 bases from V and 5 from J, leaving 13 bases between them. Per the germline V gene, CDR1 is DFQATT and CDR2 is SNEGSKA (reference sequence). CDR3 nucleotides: TGCAGTGCCGAAGCCGAATTTACTGAAGCTTTCTTT. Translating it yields CSAEAEFTEAFF.

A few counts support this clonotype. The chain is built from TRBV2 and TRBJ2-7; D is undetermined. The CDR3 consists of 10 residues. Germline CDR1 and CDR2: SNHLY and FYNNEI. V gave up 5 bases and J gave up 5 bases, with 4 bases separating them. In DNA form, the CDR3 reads TGTGCCAGCAGTAAGAACGAGCAGTACTTC. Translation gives CASSKNEQYF.

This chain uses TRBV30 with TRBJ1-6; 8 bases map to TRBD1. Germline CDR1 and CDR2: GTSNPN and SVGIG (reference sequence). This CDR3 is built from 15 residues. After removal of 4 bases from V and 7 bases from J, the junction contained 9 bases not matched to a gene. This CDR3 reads CAWNVLGTGNSPLHF. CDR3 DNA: TGTGCCTGGAATGTACTGGGGACAGGAAATTCACCCCTCCACTTT. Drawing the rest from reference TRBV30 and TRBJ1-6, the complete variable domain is SQTIHQWPATLVQPVGSPLSLECTVEGTSNPNLYWYRQAAGRGLQLLFYSVGIGQISSEVPQNLSASRPQDRQFILSSKKLLLSDSGFYLCAWNVLGTGNSPLHFGNGTRLTVT.

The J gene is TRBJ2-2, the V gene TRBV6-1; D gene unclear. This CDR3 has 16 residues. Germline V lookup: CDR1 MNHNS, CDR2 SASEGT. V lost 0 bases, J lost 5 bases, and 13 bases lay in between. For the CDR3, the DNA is TGTGCCAGCAGTGAAGCAACGCCCGGGTGGACCGGGGAGCTGTTTTTT. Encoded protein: CASSEATPGWTGELFF.

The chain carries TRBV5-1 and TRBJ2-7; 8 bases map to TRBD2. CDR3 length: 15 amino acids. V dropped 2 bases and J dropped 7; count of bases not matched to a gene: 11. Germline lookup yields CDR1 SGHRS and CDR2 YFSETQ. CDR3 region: CASSFSLTSGGEQYF. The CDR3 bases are TGCGCCAGCAGCTTTTCGCTCACTAGCGGTGGGGAGCAGTACTTC.

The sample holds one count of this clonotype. In DNA form, the CDR3 reads TGCAGCGTTGTTACAGGGGGTGGCTACACCTTC. Its translation: CSVVTGGGYTF. The chain recombines TRBV29-1 with TRBJ1-2; 8 positions match TRBD1. CDR3 length equals 11 residues. Trimming removed 4 bases from V and 7 bases from J; junction bases left unmatched: 2. CDR1 is SQVTM, CDR2 ANQGSEA, per germline.

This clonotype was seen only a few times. This CDR3 reads CASSLGSGETQYF. Written as DNA, the CDR3 is TGTGCCAGCAGCTTAGGGTCGGGAGAGACCCAGTACTTC. V and J are TRBV7-2 and TRBJ2-5; D is undetermined. The CDR3 loop spans 13 amino acids. V gave up 1 base and J gave up 4 bases, with 7 bases separating them. Germline V gene data show CDR1 as SGHTA and CDR2 as FQGNSA.

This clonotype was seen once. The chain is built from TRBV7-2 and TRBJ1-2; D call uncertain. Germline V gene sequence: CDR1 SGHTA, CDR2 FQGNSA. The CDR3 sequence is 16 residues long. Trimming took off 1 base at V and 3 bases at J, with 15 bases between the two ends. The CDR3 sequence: CASSLVGPPSDYGYTF. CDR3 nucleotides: TGTGCCAGCAGCTTAGTGGGCCCCCCGTCCGACTATGGCTACACCTTC.

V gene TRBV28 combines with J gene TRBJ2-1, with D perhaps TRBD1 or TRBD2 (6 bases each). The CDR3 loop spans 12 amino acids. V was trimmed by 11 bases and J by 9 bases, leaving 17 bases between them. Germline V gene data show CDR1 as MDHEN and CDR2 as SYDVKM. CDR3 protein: CAVLEGVGEQFF. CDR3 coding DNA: TGTGCCGTGTTGGAGGGGGTCGGTGAGCAGTTCTTC.

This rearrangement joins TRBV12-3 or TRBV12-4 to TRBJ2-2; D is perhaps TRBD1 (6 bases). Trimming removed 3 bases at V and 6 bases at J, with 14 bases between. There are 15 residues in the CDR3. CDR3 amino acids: CASSFDPEGAGELFF. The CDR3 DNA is TGTGCCAGCAGTTTCGACCCCGAGGGGGCCGGGGAGCTGTTTTTT.